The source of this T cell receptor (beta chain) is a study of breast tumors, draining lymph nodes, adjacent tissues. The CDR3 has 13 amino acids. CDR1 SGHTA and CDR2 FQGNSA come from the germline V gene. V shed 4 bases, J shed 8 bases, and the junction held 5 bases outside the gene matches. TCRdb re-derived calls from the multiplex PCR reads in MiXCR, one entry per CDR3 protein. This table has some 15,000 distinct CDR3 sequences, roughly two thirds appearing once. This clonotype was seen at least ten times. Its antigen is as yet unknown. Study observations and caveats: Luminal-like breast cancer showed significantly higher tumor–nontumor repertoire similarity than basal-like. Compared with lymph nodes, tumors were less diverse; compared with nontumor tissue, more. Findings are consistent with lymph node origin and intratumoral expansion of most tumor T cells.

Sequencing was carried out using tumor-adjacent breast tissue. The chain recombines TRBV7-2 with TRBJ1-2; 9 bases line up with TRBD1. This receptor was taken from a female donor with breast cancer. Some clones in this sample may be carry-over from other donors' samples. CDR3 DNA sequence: TGTGCCAGCAGCTCAAACAGGGGGCGAGGCTACACCTTC. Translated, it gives CASSSNRGRGYTF.